This TCR beta chain derives from a study of long-term antiretroviral therapy in people with HIV. The CDR3 length is 16 residues. Germline V CDR1 and CDR2: SNHLY, FYNNEI. V was clipped by 2 bases and J by 0 bases, with 11 bases between them. With survey level as its setting, the immunoSEQ assay was v3.0. The data were produced by immunoSEQ multiplex PCR, yet TCRdb's version contains in-frame clones alone and is incomplete. The sample shows roughly 10,000 clones, over 75% of them seen only once. The receptor was isolated from a man under 40 with HIV. The chain recombines TRBV2 with TRBJ1-3; D ambiguous. The sample consisted of unsorted PBMCs, taken 0.4 years before starting antiretroviral therapy. CDR3 region: CASSEWTPSSGNTIYF. The CDR3 bases are TGTGCCAGCAGTGAATGGACCCCAAGCTCTGGAAACACCATATATTTT.